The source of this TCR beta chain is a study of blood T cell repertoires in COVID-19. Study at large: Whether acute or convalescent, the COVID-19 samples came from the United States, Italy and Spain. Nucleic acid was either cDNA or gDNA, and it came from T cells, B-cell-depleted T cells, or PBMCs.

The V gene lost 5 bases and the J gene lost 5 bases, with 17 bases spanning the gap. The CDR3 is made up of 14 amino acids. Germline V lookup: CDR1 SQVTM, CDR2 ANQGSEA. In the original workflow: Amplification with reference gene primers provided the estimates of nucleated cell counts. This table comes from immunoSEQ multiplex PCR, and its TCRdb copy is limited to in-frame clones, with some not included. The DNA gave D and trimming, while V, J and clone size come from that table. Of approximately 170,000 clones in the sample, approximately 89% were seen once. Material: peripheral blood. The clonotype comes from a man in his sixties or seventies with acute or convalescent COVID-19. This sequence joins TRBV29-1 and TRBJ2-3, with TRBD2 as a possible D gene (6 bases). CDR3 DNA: TGCAGCGTTCCAGTCGGGGGAGGATTAGATACGCAGTATTTT. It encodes CSVPVGGGLDTQYF.